The 16 T cell receptor beta chains reported below all come from one sample, sequenced in a study of blood T cells in healthy people across ages. The authors ran a second PCR of roughly 7 to 11 cycles using a sample-barcoded 5' primer and a J-beta primer mix. Via MiXCR, TCRdb re-called the 5' RACE reads, giving one row per CDR3 protein. The table has about a million distinct CDR3 sequences, roughly half seen once. Sequenced input: blood. The receptors derive from a woman aged 55-69 years in good health.

The chain carries TRBV7-2 and TRBJ1-1; possible D gene TRBD1, 5 bases. Per the germline V gene, CDR1 is SGHTA and CDR2 is FQGNSA. The V end lost 0 bases, the J end lost 4 bases, and 12 bases lay between the germline ends. The CDR3 has 15 residues. CDR3: CASSLALRGGTEAFF. The DNA for the CDR3 is TGTGCCAGCAGCTTAGCACTGAGGGGAGGCACTGAAGCTTTCTTT.

The chain uses TRBV5-1 and TRBJ2-5; 7 nucleotides match TRBD1. Germline V lookup: CDR1 SGHRS, CDR2 YFSETQ. The CDR3 has 9 amino acids. The V gene end was trimmed by 7 bases and the J gene end by 13 bases; junction bases not matched to a gene: 4. CDR3 bases: TGCGCCAGCGACAGGGTAAGGTACTTC. Residues: CASDRVRYF.

The chain couples TRBV28 to TRBJ2-3, with D hard to call. The CDR3 contains 15 residues. Trimming stripped 8 bases from V and 5 bases from J, with 20 bases between. In germline, CDR1 is MDHEN, CDR2 SYDVKM. The CDR3 here is CASSLGHPGLDTQYF. The DNA of the CDR3 is TGTGCCAGCTCCCTAGGGCATCCCGGGTTAGATACGCAGTATTTT.

In the case of this clonotype: One end of the junction fails to match germline, which may point to a read error. The rearrangement joins TRBV27 to TRBJ2-7; D uncertain. CDR3 length equals 14 residues. The germline V gene encodes CDR1 MNHEY and CDR2 SMNVEV (reference sequence). The CDR3 protein is CASSPGPPIYDQYF. CDR3 sequence (DNA): TGTGCCAGCAGTCCCGGACCTCCCATATACGACCAGTACTTC.

This sequence joins TRBV10-3 and TRBJ1-5; no clear D gene. Germline V CDR1 and CDR2: ENHRY, SYGVKD. Trimming cost V 6 bases and J 2 bases, with 5 bases left between them. The CDR3 runs to 12 residues. The CDR3 DNA reads as TGTGCCATCAGCCCCGGCAATCAGCCCCAGCATTTT. Its translation is CAISPGNQPQHF.

This clonotype was seen only a few times. The J gene is TRBJ2-5, the V gene TRBV10-3, with a tentative D call TRBD1 (7 bases). V gave up 7 bases and J gave up 0 bases, with 15 bases separating them. The CDR3 is 15 amino acids. Germline values: CDR1 ENHRY, CDR2 SYGVKD. For the CDR3, the DNA is TGTGCCATCAAGGGGGCCGGGAGCAACCAAGAGACCCAGTACTTC. Protein: CAIKGAGSNQETQYF.

The chain employs TRBV29-1 and TRBJ2-7; 8 bases map to TRBD1. The CDR3 is 17 amino acids. V lost 0 bases and J lost 6; bases outside the gene matches: 16. Germline V gene data show CDR1 as SQVTM and CDR2 as ANQGSEA. CDR3 bases: TGCAGCGTTGAAGACCGACAGGGGTTTTTTTCAGCCGGCGAGCAGTACTTC. It yields the protein CSVEDRQGFFSAGEQYF.

J is TRBJ2-7 and V is TRBV18; 7 nucleotides line up with TRBD1. Per the germline V gene, CDR1 is KGHSH and CDR2 is LQKENI. Trimming at V came to 3 bases and at J to 6 bases, leaving 11 bases not matched to a gene. The CDR3 is 15 residues long. Here the CDR3 DNA reads TGTGCCAGCTCACCGACCGGGACAGCTCAGGCCGAGCAGTACTTC. Its protein product is CASSPTGTAQAEQYF.

The chain carries TRBV7-2 and TRBJ2-3; 9 nucleotides line up with TRBD2. After removal of 5 bases from V and 3 bases from J, the junction contained 6 bases not matched to a gene. Germline V CDR1 and CDR2: SGHTA, FQGNSA. This CDR3 spans 15 amino acids. The CDR3 is CASSRSGSTTDTQYF. CDR3 DNA: TGTGCCAGCAGCCGTAGCGGGAGTACTACAGATACGCAGTATTTT. Together with reference TRBV7-2 and TRBJ2-3, the CDR3 gives the full variable domain: GAGVSQSPSNKVTEKGKDVELRCDPISGHTALYWYRQSLGQGLEFLIYFQGNSAPDKSGLPSDRFSAERTGGSVSTLTIQRTQQEDSAVYLCASSRSGSTTDTQYFGPGTRLTVL.

This clonotype turned up a few times. The rearrangement uses TRBV9 and TRBJ1-2; TRBD1 agrees at 9 bases. This CDR3 is built from 14 residues. Per the germline V gene, CDR1 is SGDLS and CDR2 is YYNGEE. The ends lost 3 bases at V and 8 bases at J; junction bases unmatched: 8. CDR3 coding DNA: TGTGCCAGCAGCGAGATTGGGACAGGGCAAGGCTACACCTTC. Its translation: CASSEIGTGQGYTF. The variable domain in full, completed from reference TRBV9 and TRBJ1-2, reads DSGVTQTPKHLITATGQRVTLRCSPRSGDLSVYWYQQSLDQGLQFLIQYYNGEERAKGNILERFSAQQFPDLHSELNLSSLELGDSALYFCASSEIGTGQGYTFGSGTRLTVV.

This sequence joins TRBV7-9 and TRBJ2-4; D unresolved. The DNA end is more similar to TRBJ2-7, so the J call may be wrong. Germline CDR1 is SEHNR and CDR2 is FQNEAQ (reference sequence). This CDR3 is built from 15 residues. CDR3 amino acids: CASSSTDAPRYEQYF. The CDR3 DNA reads TGTGCCAGCAGCTCAACGGACGCCCCGCGCTACGAGCAGTACTTC.

The sample holds a few counts of this clonotype. The chain recombines TRBV10-3 with TRBJ2-3; either TRBD1 or TRBD2 may fit D (5 bases each). Looked up from germline, CDR1 is ENHRY and CDR2 is SYGVKD. V shed 6 bases and J shed 3 bases, with 10 bases lying between them. The CDR3 is made up of 13 amino acids. The DNA of the CDR3 is TGTGCCATCAGGGGGGTAGCTACAGATACGCAGTATTTT. Encoded protein: CAIRGVATDTQYF.

This chain uses TRBV5-6 with TRBJ2-3; 10 bases are a match to TRBD2. Germline CDR1 reads SGHDT; CDR2 reads YYEEEE. The CDR3 spans 15 residues. Trimming cost V 4 bases and J 0 bases; bases outside gene matches: 2. The CDR3 reads CASSRGLASTDTQYF. CDR3 in DNA: TGTGCCAGCAGCCGGGGACTAGCGAGCACAGATACGCAGTATTTT.

The chain couples TRBV20-1 to TRBJ2-5, with 10 bases lining up with TRBD2. V lost 2 bases and J lost 5; bases outside the gene matches: 8. This CDR3 region has 15 residues. CDR1 and CDR2 from the germline V gene are DFQATT and SNEGSKA (reference sequence). The chain's CDR3 is CSARPTSGFLETQYF. The CDR3 DNA sequence: TGCAGTGCTAGACCGACTAGCGGGTTTCTGGAGACCCAGTACTTC.

This clonotype has just a few counts. The chain combines TRBV7-3 with TRBJ2-5; tentatively, D is TRBD1 (5 bases). The CDR3 is made up of 14 amino acids. V lost 4 bases and J lost 4, with 13 bases in between. CDR1 SGHTA and CDR2 FQGTGA come from the germline V gene. This chain's CDR3 is CASSSARRGETQYF. The CDR3 coding sequence is TGTGCCAGCAGCTCCGCCCGAAGGGGAGAGACCCAGTACTTC.

The rearrangement links TRBV19 to TRBJ1-5; perhaps TRBD1 as D (6 bases). Germline V gene lookup returns CDR1 LNHDA and CDR2 SQIVND (reference sequence). Trimming cost V 6 bases and J 3 bases, with 18 bases left between them. This CDR3 contains 16 residues. CDR3 in DNA: TGTGCCAGTAGAATTGAGTGGGGGCCTCTCAATCAGCCCCAGCATTTT. Translating it yields CASRIEWGPLNQPQHF.